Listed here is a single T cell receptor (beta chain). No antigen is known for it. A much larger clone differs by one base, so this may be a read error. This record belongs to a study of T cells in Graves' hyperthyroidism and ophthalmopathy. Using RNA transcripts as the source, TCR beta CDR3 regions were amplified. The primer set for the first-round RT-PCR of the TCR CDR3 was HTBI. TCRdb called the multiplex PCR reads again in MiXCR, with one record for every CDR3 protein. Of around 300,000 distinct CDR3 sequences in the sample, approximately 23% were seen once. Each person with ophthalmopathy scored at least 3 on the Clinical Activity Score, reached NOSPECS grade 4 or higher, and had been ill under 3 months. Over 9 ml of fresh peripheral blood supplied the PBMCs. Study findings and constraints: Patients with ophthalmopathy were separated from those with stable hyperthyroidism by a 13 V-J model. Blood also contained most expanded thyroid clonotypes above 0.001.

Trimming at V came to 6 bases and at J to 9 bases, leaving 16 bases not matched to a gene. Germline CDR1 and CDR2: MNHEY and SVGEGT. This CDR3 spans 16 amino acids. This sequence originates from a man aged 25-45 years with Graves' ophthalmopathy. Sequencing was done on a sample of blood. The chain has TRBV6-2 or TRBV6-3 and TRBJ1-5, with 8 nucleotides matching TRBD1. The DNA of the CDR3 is TGTGCCAGCAGACCGACGGACAGGGAAGGGGATCGGCCCCAGCATTTT. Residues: CASRPTDREGDRPQHF.